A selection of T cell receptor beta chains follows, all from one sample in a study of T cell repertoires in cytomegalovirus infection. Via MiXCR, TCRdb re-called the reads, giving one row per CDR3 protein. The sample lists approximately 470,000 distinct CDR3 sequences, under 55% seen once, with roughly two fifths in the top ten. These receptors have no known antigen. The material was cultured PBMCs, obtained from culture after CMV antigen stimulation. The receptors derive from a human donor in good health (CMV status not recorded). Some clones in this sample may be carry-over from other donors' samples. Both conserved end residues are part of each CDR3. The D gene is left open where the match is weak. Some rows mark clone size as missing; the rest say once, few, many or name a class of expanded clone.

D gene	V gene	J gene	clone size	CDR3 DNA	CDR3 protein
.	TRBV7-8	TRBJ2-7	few	TGTGCCAGCAGCGAAGACGGTTACGAGCAGTACTTC	CASSEDGYEQYF
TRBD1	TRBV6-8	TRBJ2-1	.	TGTGCCAGCAGTCTAACGTCGACGGGGAGACAGGGGGGTCATGAGGAGTTCTTC	CASSLTSTGRQGGHEEFF
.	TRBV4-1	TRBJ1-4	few	TGCGCCAGCAGCCGGTCGGGAGGGACCGCAACTAATGAAAAACTGTTTTTT	CASSRSGGTATNEKLFF
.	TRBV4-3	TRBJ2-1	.	TGCGCCAGCAGCCAAGATAGGGCCATTGAGCAGTTCTTC	CASSQDRAIEQFF
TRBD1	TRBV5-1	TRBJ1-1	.	TGCGCCAGCAGCTCCCGACAGGGGGCTGTGAACACTGAAGCTTTCTTT	CASSSRQGAVNTEAFF
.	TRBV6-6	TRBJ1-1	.	TGTGCCAGCAGTTACTTCTCAGGGACCACTGAAGCTTTCTTT	CASSYFSGTTEAFF
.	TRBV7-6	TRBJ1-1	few	TGTGCCAGCAGCGGAGGCAGGGGAGGGAACACTGAAGCTTTCTTT	CASSGGRGGNTEAFF
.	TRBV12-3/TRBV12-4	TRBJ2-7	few	TGTGCCAGCAGGCGGGACAGCTCCTACGAGCAGTACTTC	CASRRDSSYEQYF
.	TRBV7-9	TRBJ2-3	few	TGTGCCAGCAGCTTGAATCGAGGTTACACAGATACGCAGTATTTT	CASSLNRGYTDTQYF
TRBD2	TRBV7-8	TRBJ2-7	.	TGTGCCAGCACCCTCACTGGGACTAGCGGGAAGGAGCAGTACTTC	CASTLTGTSGKEQYF
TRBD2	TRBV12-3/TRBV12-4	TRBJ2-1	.	TGTGCCATCGCCGGCCGGACTAGCGGGGGGGATGAGCAGTTCTTC	CAIAGRTSGGDEQFF
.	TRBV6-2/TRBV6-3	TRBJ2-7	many	TGTGCCAGCAGTTTATTAGCTCCTTCCTACGAGCAGTACTTC	CASSLLAPSYEQYF
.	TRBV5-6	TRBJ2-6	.	TGTGCCAGCAGCCCAAAGACGGAAAGCCACTCTGGGGCCAACGTCCTGACTTTC	CASSPKTESHSGANVLTF
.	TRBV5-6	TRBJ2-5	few	TGTGCCAGCAGCTTGGTGGGCAGGGGAGAGACCCAGTACTTC	CASSLVGRGETQYF
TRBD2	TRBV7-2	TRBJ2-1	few	TGTGCCAGCAGCTTCGGACTAGCGGGAGCCCGTGAGCAGTTCTTC	CASSFGLAGAREQFF
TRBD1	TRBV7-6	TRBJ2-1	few	TGTGCCAGCACCCAATCCCCGGGACAGGGGTATGAGCAGTTCTTC	CASTQSPGQGYEQFF
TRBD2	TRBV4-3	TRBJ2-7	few	TGCGCCAGCAGGGGGGGGGGTGAGGACGAGCAGTACTTC	CASRGGGEDEQYF
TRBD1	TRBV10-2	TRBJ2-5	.	TGCGCCAGCAGTGCTTACAGGGGGCAAGGGGAGACCCAGTACTTC	CASSAYRGQGETQYF
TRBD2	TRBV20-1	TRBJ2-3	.	TGCAGTGCTAGAGCCAACTTGGGGGGGGGTACCAGGCAGTATTTT	CSARANLGGGTRQYF
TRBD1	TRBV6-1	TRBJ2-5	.	TGTGCCAGCAGTTACGACAGGGGATCCGAAGAGACCCAGTACTTC	CASSYDRGSEETQYF
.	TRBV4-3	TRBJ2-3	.	TGCGCCAGCAGCCAAGGGGGACGGAGGTCGACAGATACGCAGTATTTT	CASSQGGRRSTDTQYF
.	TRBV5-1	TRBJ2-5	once	TGCGCCAGCAGCGCCATTAGGGTTCGAGAGACCCAGTACTTC	CASSAIRVRETQYF
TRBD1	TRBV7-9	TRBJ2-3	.	TGTGCCAGCAGTTACAGGGGTACTACTTGGACAGATACGCAGTATTTT	CASSYRGTTWTDTQYF
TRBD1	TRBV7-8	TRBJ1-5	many	TGTGCCAGCAGCCCGCCGGGACAGGGGTATGAGCCCCAGCATTTT	CASSPPGQGYEPQHF
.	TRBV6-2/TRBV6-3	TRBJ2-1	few	TGTGCCAGCAGCCCCAATTATGGGACTTTAGTATATGAGCAGTTCTTC	CASSPNYGTLVYEQFF
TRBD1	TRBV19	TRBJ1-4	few	TGTGCCAGTAGTACGGGGGCCACAGGGGGACTGTTTTTT	CASSTGATGGLFF
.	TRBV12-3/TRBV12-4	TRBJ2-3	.	TGTGCCAGTCGATGGACCTCCTCAGATACGCAGTATTTT	CASRWTSSDTQYF
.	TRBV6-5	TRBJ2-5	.	TGTGCCAGCAGCCGTTCAAAAGAGACCCAGTACTTC	CASSRSKETQYF
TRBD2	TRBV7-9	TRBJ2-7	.	TGTGCCAGCGTTGGGACTAGGGCCTACGAGCAGTACTTC	CASVGTRAYEQYF
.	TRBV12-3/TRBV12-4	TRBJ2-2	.	TGTGCCAGTCAGGGAGATACGAACACCGGGGAGCTGTTTTTT	CASQGDTNTGELFF
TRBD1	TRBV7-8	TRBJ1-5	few	TGTGCCAGCTCAGGGGGATGGGGCCAGCCCCAGCATTTT	CASSGGWGQPQHF
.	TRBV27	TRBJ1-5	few	TGTGCCAGCAGTTTACGAGCAGACTATAGCAATCAGCCCCAGCATTTT	CASSLRADYSNQPQHF
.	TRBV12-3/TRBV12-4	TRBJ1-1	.	TGTGCCAGCAGGGCGGATCTCAGGAGGTTCACTGAAGCTTTCTTT	CASRADLRRFTEAFF
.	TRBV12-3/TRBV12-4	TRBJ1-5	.	TGTGCCAGCAGTTTGGGGGGAAGGGCCTTAAGTGGGCAGCCCCAGCATTTT	CASSLGGRALSGQPQHF
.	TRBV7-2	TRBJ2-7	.	TGTGCCAGCAGCTTAACGTTCACCGGGTTAGGGCAGTACTTC	CASSLTFTGLGQYF
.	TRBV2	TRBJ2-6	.	TGTGCCAGCCTGACAGACTCTGGGGCCAACGTCCTGACTTTC	CASLTDSGANVLTF
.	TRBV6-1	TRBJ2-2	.	TGTGCCAGCAGTGGCACCGGGAGCACCGGGGAGCTGTTTTTT	CASSGTGSTGELFF
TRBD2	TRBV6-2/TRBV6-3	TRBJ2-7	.	TGTGCCAGCAGTTACGGGCTAGCGGAAGTTTACGTGGAGCAGTACTTC	CASSYGLAEVYVEQYF
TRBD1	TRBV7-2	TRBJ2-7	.	TGTGCCAGCAGCTTAGGGACCGGGACAGGGATACACTTC	CASSLGTGTGIHF
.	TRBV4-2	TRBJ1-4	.	TGTGCCAGCAGCCGAGCTACCCGGGACACGGTTGAAAAACTGTTTTTT	CASSRATRDTVEKLFF
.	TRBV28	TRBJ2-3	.	TGTGCCAGCAGTCCGTGGATGTCCACCCAGAGCACAGATACGCAGTATTTT	CASSPWMSTQSTDTQYF
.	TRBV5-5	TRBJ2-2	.	TGTGCCAGCAGCCAGGGGGGGGCCGGGGAGCTGTTTTTT	CASSQGGAGELFF
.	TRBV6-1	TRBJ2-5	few	TGTGCCAGCGGATCGAAGACCCAGTACTTC	CASGSKTQYF
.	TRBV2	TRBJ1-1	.	TGTGCCAGCAGTGTAAGCCGGGACACTGAAGCTTTCTTT	CASSVSRDTEAFF
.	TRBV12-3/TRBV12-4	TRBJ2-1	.	TGTGCCAGCAGTCCGCGGGGTTACGATGAGCAGTTCTTC	CASSPRGYDEQFF
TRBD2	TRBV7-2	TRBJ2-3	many	TGTGCCAGCAGCCTTCCGCGGGGGGTCCCCACAGATACGCAGTATTTT	CASSLPRGVPTDTQYF
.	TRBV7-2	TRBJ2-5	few	TGTGCCAGCAGCTTCTGGGCCCTGCGGGAGACCCAGTACTTC	CASSFWALRETQYF
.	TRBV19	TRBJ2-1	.	TGTGCCAGTAGTATAACGCGACAATCCTACAATGAGCAGTTCTTC	CASSITRQSYNEQFF
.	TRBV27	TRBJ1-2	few	TGTGCCAGCAAGTACAGCGCTAACTATGGCTACACCTTC	CASKYSANYGYTF
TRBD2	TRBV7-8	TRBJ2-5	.	TGTGCCAGCAGCCCCCCGATAGCGGGAGGAGAGACCCAGTACTTC	CASSPPIAGGETQYF
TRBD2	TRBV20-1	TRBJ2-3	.	TGCAGTGCCACAGCGGGAGAGGGGGGGGCCACAGATACGCAGTATTTT	CSATAGEGGATDTQYF
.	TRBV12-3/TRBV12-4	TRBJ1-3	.	TGTGCCAGCAGTTTAGGGACAACCTCTGGAAACACCATATATTTT	CASSLGTTSGNTIYF
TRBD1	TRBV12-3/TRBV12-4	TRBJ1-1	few	TGTGCCAGCAGCTTTGGGACAGGTCGGGCGAACACTGAAGCTTTCTTT	CASSFGTGRANTEAFF
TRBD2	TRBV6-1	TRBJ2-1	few	TGTGCCAGCAGTGAATGGTACGGTAGCGGGGGCTACAATGAGCAGTTCTTC	CASSEWYGSGGYNEQFF
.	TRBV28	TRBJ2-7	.	TGTGCCAGCAGTTCCGATAGCGAGCAGTACTTC	CASSSDSEQYF
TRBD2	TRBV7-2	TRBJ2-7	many	TGTGCCAGCAGCTTAGGGGACTACTACGAGCAGTACTTC	CASSLGDYYEQYF